The 22 T cell receptor beta chains presented below share a single source sample, sequenced in a study of coeliac disease. Produced via immunoSEQ multiplex PCR; TCRdb's table is partial and in-frame only. The table lists roughly 7,300 clones, less than 65% of them singletons. Sequenced material: lamina propria lymphocytes from the gut. The receptors were sampled from a woman aged 55 to 70 with active celiac disease.

This clone appeared once. This chain links TRBV30 with TRBJ2-2; 7 bases are a match to TRBD2. The CDR3 length is 15 residues. CDR1 is GTSNPN, CDR2 SVGIG, per germline (reference sequence). The V segment lost 8 bases and the J segment 2 bases; nucleotides outside the gene matches: 11. The CDR3 DNA is TGTGCCGGACCCCTCGGCGGGAGAAACACCGGGGAGCTGTTTTTT. Amino acids: CAGPLGGRNTGELFF.

The genes are TRBV2 and TRBJ2-7; TRBD1 aligns across 7 bases. V shed 8 bases, J shed 4 bases, and the junction held 8 bases outside the gene matches. This CDR3 is 13 amino acids long. Germline V CDR1 and CDR2: SNHLY, FYNNEI. CDR3 sequence (DNA): TGTGCCAGCCACTGGGACAGAAAATACGAGCAGTACTTC. It yields the protein CASHWDRKYEQYF.

The chain joins TRBV11-2 to TRBJ2-1, with 7 nucleotides matching TRBD2. Germline V gene data show CDR1 as SGHAT and CDR2 as FQNNGV. The CDR3 is 15 amino acids. Trimming cost V 5 bases and J 0 bases; bases outside gene matches: 4. CDR3 sequence (DNA): TGTGCCAGCAGCCCTCCGGGAGGCTCCTACAATGAGCAGTTCTTC. It encodes CASSPPGGSYNEQFF.

The chain links TRBV10-3 to TRBJ2-1; TRBD2 aligns across 9 bases. Germline V gene lookup returns CDR1 ENHRY and CDR2 SYGVKD. The ends lost 3 bases at V and 4 bases at J; junction bases unmatched: 16. The CDR3 runs to 19 residues. The CDR3 DNA is TGTGCCATCAGTGATGATTCCCCTATTAGCGGGAGCGCTTACAATGAGCAGTTCTTC. This gives the protein CAISDDSPISGSAYNEQFF.

The CDR3 DNA is TGTGCCAGCAGCTTTACTAGGGTAAACGAGCAGTTCTTC. Amino acid sequence: CASSFTRVNEQFF. This chain joins TRBV7-8 and TRBJ2-1; D might be TRBD2 (5 bases). V lost 3 bases and J 10 bases, leaving 13 bases between the germline ends. The CDR3 loop spans 13 amino acids. Germline V gene data show CDR1 as SGHVS and CDR2 as FQNEAQ. Variable domain in full (rest from reference TRBV7-8 and TRBJ2-1): GAGVSQSPRYKVAKRGQDVALRCDPISGHVSLFWYQQALGQGPEFLTYFQNEAQLDKSGLPSDRFFAERPEGSVSTLKIQRTQQEDSAVYLCASSFTRVNEQFFGPGTRLTVL.

The chain has TRBV4-1 and TRBJ1-1; 9 nucleotides agree with TRBD1. Trimming at V came to 4 bases and at J to 4 bases, leaving 7 bases not matched to a gene. Germline V gene lookup returns CDR1 MGHRA and CDR2 YSYEKL. There are 15 residues in the CDR3. In DNA form, the CDR3 reads TGCGCCAGCAGCCTATTACCGGGACAGGGCACTGAAGCTTTCTTT. Amino acids: CASSLLPGQGTEAFF.

This chain joins TRBV4-1 and TRBJ2-7; possible D gene TRBD2, 6 bases. Trimming stripped 3 bases from V and 6 bases from J, with 12 bases between. The CDR3 extends over 13 amino acids. Germline loops: CDR1 MGHRA, CDR2 YSYEKL. The DNA of the CDR3 is TGCGCCAGCAGCCAGATAACTAGCTCCGAGCAGTACTTC. The encoded protein is CASSQITSSEQYF.

The sample holds a few counts of this clone. The genes are TRBV4-3 and TRBJ1-2; D perhaps matches TRBD1 (5 bases). CDR1 and CDR2 (germline): LGHNA, YSLEER. The CDR3 is 15 residues long. V was cut by 1 base and J by 0 bases, with 9 bases left in between. The CDR3 loop reads CASSQGQKSNYGYTF. The DNA for the CDR3 is TGCGCCAGCAGCCAAGGACAGAAGTCTAACTATGGCTACACCTTC.

This clone was seen once. The chain couples TRBV18 to TRBJ1-2; maybe TRBD1 (5 bases). Germline CDR1 reads KGHSH; CDR2 reads LQKENI. The CDR3 sequence is 14 residues long. V lost 1 base to trimming and J lost 3 bases, with 9 bases between them. CDR3 bases: TGTGCCAGCTCACCACAACAGGCAGACTATGGCTACACCTTC. Its protein is CASSPQQADYGYTF.

V usage is TRBV18 and J usage is TRBJ1-2; TRBD1 aligns across 8 bases. The germline CDR1 and CDR2 sequences are KGHSH and LQKENI. The CDR3 covers 14 residues. The ends lost 3 bases at V and 7 bases at J; junction bases unmatched: 7. CDR3 DNA sequence: TGTGCCAGCTCACCTGACAGGGGCCCTCTTGGCTACACCTTC. This gives the protein CASSPDRGPLGYTF. Drawing the rest from reference TRBV18 and TRBJ1-2, the complete variable domain is NAGVMQNPRHLVRRRGQEARLRCSPMKGHSHVYWYRQLPEEGLKFMVYLQKENIIDESGMPKERFSAEFPKEGPSILRIQQVVRGDSAAYFCASSPDRGPLGYTFGSGTRLTVV.

The J gene is TRBJ1-1, the V gene TRBV30, with 8 bases lining up with TRBD1. CDR3 size: 13 residues. The junction had 7 bases not matched to a gene; V was cut back by 1 base and J by 9 bases. Germline V gene lookup returns CDR1 GTSNPN and CDR2 SVGIG (reference sequence). CDR3: CAWSGGQGRQAFF. The CDR3 region has the DNA TGTGCCTGGAGTGGAGGACAGGGAAGACAAGCTTTCTTT. The full variable domain, completed using reference TRBV30 and TRBJ1-1, is SQTIHQWPATLVQPVGSPLSLECTVEGTSNPNLYWYRQAAGRGLQLLFYSVGIGQISSEVPQNLSASRPQDRQFILSSKKLLLSDSGFYLCAWSGGQGRQAFFGQGTRLTVV.

This chain connects TRBV15 to TRBJ1-5; D remains ambiguous. With 5 bases removed from V and 12 bases from J, the gap between germline ends came to 17 bases. This CDR3 contains 13 residues. Germline assignment: CDR1 LNHNV and CDR2 YYDKDF (reference sequence). The CDR3 DNA follows: TGTGCCACCAGCTCAAACCTTGAGGGAAGCCAGCATTTT. This sequence encodes CATSSNLEGSQHF.

This sequence joins TRBV19 and TRBJ1-6; D is possibly TRBD1 (5 bases). Germline CDR1 and CDR2: LNHDA and SQIVND (reference sequence). The CDR3 has 14 amino acids. V lost 5 bases, J lost 7 bases, and 12 bases lay in between. CDR3 residues: CASSFQGGNSPLHF. CDR3 nucleotide sequence: TGTGCCAGTAGTTTCCAGGGTGGAAATTCACCCCTCCACTTT.

The V and J genes are TRBV15 and TRBJ1-1; 7 bases align to TRBD1. V lost 1 base to trimming and J lost 1 base; unmatched junction nucleotides: 0. This CDR3 comprises 14 residues. CDR1 is LNHNV, CDR2 YYDKDF, per germline (reference sequence). DNA for the CDR3: TGTGCCACCAGCAGAGGGACAGGGAACACTGAAGCTTTCTTT. The encoded protein is CATSRGTGNTEAFF.

The chain joins TRBV9 to TRBJ2-2; the match to TRBD2 covers 11 bases. The germline V gene has CDR1 SGDLS and CDR2 YYNGEE. Trimming took 2 bases from V and 6 from J; bases not matched to a gene: 3. This CDR3 region has 15 residues. CDR3 protein: CASSVVAGGAGELFF. The CDR3 region has the DNA TGTGCCAGCAGCGTGGTAGCGGGAGGGGCCGGGGAGCTGTTTTTT.

The rearrangement joins TRBV7-3 to TRBJ2-2; D is possibly TRBD1 (6 bases). The germline V gene encodes CDR1 SGHTA and CDR2 FQGTGA. Trimming pared 6 bases from V and 5 bases from J, leaving 13 bases between. CDR3 size: 14 residues. The CDR3 DNA sequence: TGTGCCAGCAGACAGGGCCAAGGGACCGGGGAGCTGTTTTTT. Translated, it gives CASRQGQGTGELFF. The variable domain in full, completed from reference TRBV7-3 and TRBJ2-2, reads GAGVSQTPSNKVTEKGKYVELRCDPISGHTALYWYRQSLGQGPEFLIYFQGTGAADDSGLPNDRFFAVRPEGSVSTLKIQRTERGDSAVYLCASRQGQGTGELFFGEGSRLTVL.

This clone was found once. The V and J genes are TRBV19 and TRBJ1-4; 7 nucleotides align to TRBD1. Trimming cost V 6 bases and J 1 base; bases outside gene matches: 2. The CDR3 has 14 amino acids. Germline V gives CDR1 LNHDA, CDR2 SQIVND (reference sequence). The CDR3 loop reads CASSWDRTNEKLFF. The CDR3 DNA is TGTGCCAGTAGCTGGGACAGAACTAATGAAAAACTGTTTTTT.

The chain has TRBV30 and TRBJ2-7, with a tentative D call TRBD1 (6 bases). The CDR3 has 14 residues. Germline assignment: CDR1 GTSNPN and CDR2 SVGIG (reference sequence). Trimming shortened V by 2 bases and J by 0 bases, and 11 bases separated the two germline ends. CDR3 sequence: CAWSQTGLSYEQYF. CDR3 nucleotide sequence: TGTGCCTGGAGTCAAACAGGGCTCTCCTACGAGCAGTACTTC.

This clone was seen a handful of times. The rearrangement joins TRBV5-4 to TRBJ2-2, with 7 bases aligning to TRBD2. With V trimmed by 4 bases and J by 6 bases, 9 bases remained unmatched. CDR1 is SGHNT, CDR2 YYREEE, per germline (reference sequence). This CDR3 is built from 15 residues. CDR3 bases: TGTGCCAGCAGCCCTGGGGGAGGGAGAGCCGGGGAGCTGTTTTTT. Translated: CASSPGGGRAGELFF.

This chain links TRBV2 with TRBJ2-2; 7 bases map to TRBD2. CDR1 and CDR2 (germline): SNHLY, FYNNEI. The V segment lost 8 bases and the J segment 4 bases; nucleotides outside the gene matches: 16. This CDR3 spans 17 amino acids. The CDR3 DNA reads TGTGCCAGCCTTAGGGCAGGCCGGGGGGATGGCACCGGGGAGCTGTTTTTT. This encodes CASLRAGRGDGTGELFF.

The V and J genes are TRBV7-2 and TRBJ1-1; D remains ambiguous. Deletions cut 8 bases from V and 11 bases from J, with 24 bases between. Germline CDR1 reads SGHTA; CDR2 reads FQGNSA. The CDR3 is 14 residues long. CDR3 sequence reads: CASGPGQRESGAFF. The CDR3 region has the DNA TGTGCCAGCGGACCGGGCCAGAGGGAATCCGGGGCTTTCTTT. The full variable domain, its missing parts supplied by reference TRBV7-2 and TRBJ1-1, is GAGVSQSPSNKVTEKGKDVELRCDPISGHTALYWYRQSLGQGLEFLIYFQGNSAPDKSGLPSDRFSAERTGGSVSTLTIQRTQQEDSAVYLCASGPGQRESGAFFGQGTRLTVV.

The chain joins TRBV7-3 to TRBJ2-1; 8 bases map to TRBD1. The CDR3 runs 16 residues. Germline-derived CDR1 and CDR2 are SGHTA and FQGTGA. V shed 5 bases, J shed 10 bases, and the junction held 16 bases outside the gene matches. In DNA form, the CDR3 reads TGTGCCAGCAGCCCTTATATGGGGCAGGGGGCTCGGGAGCAGTTCTTC. Translated, it gives CASSPYMGQGAREQFF.